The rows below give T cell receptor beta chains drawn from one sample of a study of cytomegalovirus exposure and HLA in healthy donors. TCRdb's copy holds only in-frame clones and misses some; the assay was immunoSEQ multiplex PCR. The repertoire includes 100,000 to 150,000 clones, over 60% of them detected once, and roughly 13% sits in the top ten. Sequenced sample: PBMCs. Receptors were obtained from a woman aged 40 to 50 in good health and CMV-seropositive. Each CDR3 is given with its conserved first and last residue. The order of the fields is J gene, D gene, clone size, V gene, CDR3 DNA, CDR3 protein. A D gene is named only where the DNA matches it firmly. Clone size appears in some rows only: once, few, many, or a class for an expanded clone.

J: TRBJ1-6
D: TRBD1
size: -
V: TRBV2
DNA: TGTGCCAGCAACAAGGGACAGGGGAATTCACCCCTCCACTTT
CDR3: CASNKGQGNSPLHF

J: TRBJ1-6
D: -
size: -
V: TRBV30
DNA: TGTGCCTCCCGTGGACAGTGGAATTCACCCCTCCACTTT
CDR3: CASRGQWNSPLHF

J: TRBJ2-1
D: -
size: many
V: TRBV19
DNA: TGTGCCAGTAGTTCCCCACGGCGGACCTACAATGAGCAGTTCTTC
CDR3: CASSSPRRTYNEQFF

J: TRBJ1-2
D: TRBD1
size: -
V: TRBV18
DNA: TGTGCCAGCTCACCTCGGACAGGCGCTCATTATGGCTACACCTTC
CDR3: CASSPRTGAHYGYTF

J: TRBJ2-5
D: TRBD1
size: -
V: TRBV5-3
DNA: TGTGCCAGAAGGTTGGACAGGGGAGAGACCCAGTACTTC
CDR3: CARRLDRGETQYF

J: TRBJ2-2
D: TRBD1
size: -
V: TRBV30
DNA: TGTGCCTGGAGTTTCGGACAGGGCCGCAACACCGGGGAGCTGTTTTTT
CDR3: CAWSFGQGRNTGELFF

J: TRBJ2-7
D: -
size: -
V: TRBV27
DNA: TGTGCCAGCAGTCTCCCGGGGTACGAGCAGTACTTC
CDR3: CASSLPGYEQYF

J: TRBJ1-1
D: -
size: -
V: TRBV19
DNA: TGTGCCAGCCGGCCCCTCAGGGGCGTAGCTGAAGCTTTCTTT
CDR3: CASRPLRGVAEAFF

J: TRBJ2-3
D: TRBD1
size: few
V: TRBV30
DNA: TGTGCCTGGACCGAGGGACAGAGCATCACAGATACGCAGTATTTT
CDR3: CAWTEGQSITDTQYF

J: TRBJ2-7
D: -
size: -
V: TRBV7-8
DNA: TGTGCCAGCAGCCCGTCCTACGAGCAGTACTTC
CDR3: CASSPSYEQYF

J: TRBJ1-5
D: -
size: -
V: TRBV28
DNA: TGTGCCAGCAGTCCGGGGAACCAGCCCCAGCATTTT
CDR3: CASSPGNQPQHF

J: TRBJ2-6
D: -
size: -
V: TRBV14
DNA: TGTGCCAGCAGCCCTTCGTCTGGGGCCAACGTCCTGACTTTC
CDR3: CASSPSSGANVLTF

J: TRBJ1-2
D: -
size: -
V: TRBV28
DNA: TGTGCCAGCACGCCGGGGAACTATGGCTACACCTTC
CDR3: CASTPGNYGYTF

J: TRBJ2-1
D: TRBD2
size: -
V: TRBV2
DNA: TGTGCCAGCAGCCTTAGCGGGAAGAGCTCCTACAATGAGCAGTTCTTC
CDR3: CASSLSGKSSYNEQFF

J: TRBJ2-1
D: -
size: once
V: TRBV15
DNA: TGTGCCACCAAAGAAGGAGGGGTTTGGAACAATGAGCAGTTCTTC
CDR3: CATKEGGVWNNEQFF

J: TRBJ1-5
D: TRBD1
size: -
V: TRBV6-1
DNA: TGTGCCAGCAACCCCCGGGACAGGGCATGGCAGCCCCAGCATTTT
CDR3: CASNPRDRAWQPQHF

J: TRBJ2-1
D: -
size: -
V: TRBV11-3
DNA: TGTGCCAGCAGCTTAGGGGGCCATAGACAGGGAGGCAATGAGCAGTTCTTC
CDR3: CASSLGGHRQGGNEQFF

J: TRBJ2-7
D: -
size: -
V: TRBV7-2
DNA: TGTGCCAGCAGCCCACAGGCTGCCTACGAGCAGTACTTC
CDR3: CASSPQAAYEQYF

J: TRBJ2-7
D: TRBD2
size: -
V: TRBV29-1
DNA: TGCAGCGTTGAACTGATCTTAGCGGGAGTGGGCGAGCAGTACTTC
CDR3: CSVELILAGVGEQYF

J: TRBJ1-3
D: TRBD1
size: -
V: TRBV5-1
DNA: TGCGCCAGCAGCTGGGACAGGGCGACGGCAAACACCATATATTTT
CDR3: CASSWDRATANTIYF

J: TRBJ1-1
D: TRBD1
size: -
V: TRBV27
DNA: TGTGCCAGCAGGGGACAGTTGAACACTGAAGCTTTCTTT
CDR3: CASRGQLNTEAFF

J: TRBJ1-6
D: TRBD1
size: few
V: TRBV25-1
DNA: TGTGCCAGCAGTAAAAATCCCGGGACAGGGGACCCTGCCCTCCACTTT
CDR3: CASSKNPGTGDPALHF

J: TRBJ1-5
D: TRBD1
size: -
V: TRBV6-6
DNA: TGTGCCAGCAGCGAGACAGGGGGACGGAGCAATCAGCCCCAGCATTTT
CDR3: CASSETGGRSNQPQHF

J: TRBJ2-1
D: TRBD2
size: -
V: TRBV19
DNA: TGTGCCAGTACCACACTAGCGGAAAGCTCCTACAATGAGCAGTTCTTC
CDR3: CASTTLAESSYNEQFF

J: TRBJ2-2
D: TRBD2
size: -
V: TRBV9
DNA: TGTGCCAGCAGCGGTACTAGCGGGAGAGGTACCGGGGAGCTGTTTTTT
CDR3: CASSGTSGRGTGELFF

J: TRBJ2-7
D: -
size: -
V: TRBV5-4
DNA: TGTGCCAGCAGCCTCCGGGACAAGACCTACGAGCAGTACTTC
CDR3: CASSLRDKTYEQYF

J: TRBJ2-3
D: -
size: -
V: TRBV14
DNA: TGTGCCAGCAGCCAGGTGCGGGGCCCGCGGCCGGATACGCAGTATTTT
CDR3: CASSQVRGPRPDTQYF